This T cell receptor beta chain emerged from a study of early T cells in non-severe SARS-CoV-2 infection. Overall study findings and caveats: Sequences matched to VDJdb favored anti-spike CD8 responses, while private and CD4 specificities were missed.

TCRdb redid the calling of the 5' RACE reads with MiXCR, one entry per CDR3 protein. The table records tens of thousands of distinct CDR3 sequences, 9.5% to 15% of them present only once. In this sample, this clonotype turned up a few times. What it binds is not known. The source is an adult who was a healthcare worker with PCR-confirmed SARS-CoV-2 infection or an uninfected control (not recorded which). The specimen comprised whole blood, sampled at baseline.

CDR3 sequence: CSVEVKGLNTEAFF. In DNA, the CDR3 is TGCAGCGTTGAAGTCAAGGGCTTGAACACTGAAGCTTTCTTT. The J gene is TRBJ1-1, the V gene TRBV29-1; D remains ambiguous. The CDR3 runs 14 residues. Trimming shortened V by 1 base and J by 0 bases, and 9 bases separated the two germline ends. The V gene's germline CDR1 is SQVTM and CDR2 ANQGSEA.